These 25 T cell receptor beta chains were all obtained from the same sample, sequenced in a study of T cell responses to AZD1222 COVID-19 vaccine. Some clones are missing from TCRdb's copy, which holds only in-frame ones; the method was immunoSEQ multiplex PCR. The sample holds 130,000 to 150,000 clones; about nine tenths are singletons and the top ten take about 3%. Sequenced material: peripheral blood, taken on day 0 of MenACWY control vaccination. These receptor sequences come from an adult in good health.

Here the CDR3 DNA reads TGTGCCAGCAGCGGGACAGGGTCCATCTATAATTCACCCCTCCACTTT. The encoded protein is CASSGTGSIYNSPLHF. The chain has TRBV2 and TRBJ1-6; 9 positions agree with TRBD1. CDR3 length equals 16 residues. Germline CDR1 SNHLY, CDR2 FYNNEI. The V segment lost 6 bases and the J segment 3 bases; nucleotides outside the gene matches: 6.

The genes are TRBV24-1 and TRBJ2-1; the D call may be TRBD1 or TRBD2 (5 bases each). Germline V gene sequence: CDR1 KGHDR, CDR2 SFDVKD. Deletions cut 2 bases from V and 6 bases from J, with 10 bases between. The CDR3 spans 14 residues. CDR3 DNA sequence: TGTGCCACCAGTGATTATTGGGGGAGCAATGAGCAGTTCTTC. Translated: CATSDYWGSNEQFF.

The chain uses TRBV28 and TRBJ2-6, with a possible D match to TRBD2 (6 bases). CDR1 is MDHEN, CDR2 SYDVKM, per germline. CDR3 length: 15 residues. The V end lost 8 bases, the J end lost 4 bases, and 15 bases lay between the germline ends. CDR3 coding DNA: TGTGCCAGCCTCAGGAGGGCCGGGGGGGCCAACGTCCTGACTTTC. Amino acid sequence: CASLRRAGGANVLTF.

The rearrangement joins TRBV3-1 (or the pseudogene TRBV3-2) to TRBJ1-1, with TRBD1 as a possible D gene (6 bases). CDR3 length: 13 residues. Trimming removed 2 bases at V and 8 bases at J, with 12 bases between. The germline V gene encodes CDR1 LGHDT and CDR2 YNNKEL (reference sequence). The CDR3 region has the DNA TGTGCCAGCAGCCAAAGACAGGTTGCCGAAGCTTTCTTT. Protein product: CASSQRQVAEAFF.

The V call is TRBV28, the J call TRBJ1-6; 8 bases are shared with TRBD1. Germline values: CDR1 MDHEN, CDR2 SYDVKM. After removal of 5 bases from V and 17 bases from J, the junction contained 11 bases not matched to a gene. The CDR3 runs 13 residues. CDR3 amino acids: CASSPRDRRWVHF. In DNA, the CDR3 is TGTGCCAGCAGTCCCCGGGACAGGCGCTGGGTCCACTTT.

The chain uses TRBV12-3 or TRBV12-4 and TRBJ1-2, with D perhaps TRBD1 (5 bases). V lost 6 bases to trimming and J lost 9 bases, with 14 bases between them. The length of the CDR3 is 12 residues. Written as DNA, the CDR3 is TGTGCCAGCAGCACCACCAGGGACCGCTACACCTTC. This sequence encodes CASSTTRDRYTF.

This clone was seen only a few times. Other DNA sequences in the same sample also yield this CDR3. The genes are TRBV19 and TRBJ1-2; D remains ambiguous. Trimming pared 1 base from V and 2 bases from J, leaving 5 bases between. The CDR3 runs to 13 residues. Germline V gives CDR1 LNHDA, CDR2 SQIVND (reference sequence). The CDR3 here is CASSIVGNYGYTF. CDR3 in DNA: TGTGCCAGTAGTATAGTCGGCAACTATGGCTACACCTTC.

The genes are TRBV30 and TRBJ1-4, with a weak D call TRBD1 (5 bases). Trimming cost V 2 bases and J 7 bases, with 8 bases left between them. The germline V gene has CDR1 GTSNPN and CDR2 SVGIG (reference sequence). CDR3 length: 12 amino acids. CDR3 nucleotide sequence: TGTGCCTGGAGTCAGGGTTTTGAAAAACTGTTTTTT. The encoded protein is CAWSQGFEKLFF.

The gene calls are TRBV28 and TRBJ1-3; possible D gene TRBD1, 6 bases. Trimming shortened V by 10 bases and J by 0 bases, and 13 bases separated the two germline ends. The CDR3 extends over 14 amino acids. Per the germline V gene, CDR1 is MDHEN and CDR2 is SYDVKM. The CDR3: CATAQGNSGNTIYF. Written as DNA, the CDR3 is TGTGCCACGGCACAGGGAAACTCTGGAAACACCATATATTTT.

This chain uses TRBV19 with TRBJ1-2; TRBD1 is a possible D gene (5 bases). This CDR3 is built from 13 residues. Germline V CDR1 and CDR2: LNHDA, SQIVND (reference sequence). The V and J ends lost 11 bases and 2 bases respectively, with 15 bases between them. The CDR3 bases are TGTGCCGCAAAGGCAGGGCCAAACTATGGCTACACCTTC. Protein product: CAAKAGPNYGYTF.

V is TRBV2 and J is TRBJ1-5, with TRBD1 identical over 11 bases. V was pared by 5 bases and J by 2 bases, with 5 bases of the junction left unmatched. CDR1 SNHLY and CDR2 FYNNEI come from the germline V gene. The CDR3 covers 16 residues. CDR3 loop: CASSWDRGYGNQPQHF. CDR3 DNA sequence: TGTGCCAGCAGTTGGGACAGGGGGTACGGCAATCAGCCCCAGCATTTT.

The V call is TRBV19, the J call TRBJ2-1, with 12 bases lining up with TRBD2. After removal of 5 bases from V and 6 bases from J, the junction contained 5 bases not matched to a gene. The CDR3 sequence is 15 residues long. Germline CDR1 LNHDA, CDR2 SQIVND (reference sequence). The CDR3 reads CASSPRTSGANEQFF. DNA of the CDR3: TGTGCCAGTAGTCCTCGGACTAGCGGGGCCAATGAGCAGTTCTTC.

This clone was counted a single time. This sequence joins TRBV2 and TRBJ1-1, with D possibly being TRBD1 (6 bases). Trimming took 2 bases from V and 1 from J, leaving 17 bases between them. The CDR3 is 17 amino acids. CDR1 is SNHLY and CDR2 is FYNNEI in the germline V gene. CDR3 bases: TGTGCCAGCAGTGAACCCTTACATTTGACAGGGAACACTGAAGCTTTCTTT. This codes for CASSEPLHLTGNTEAFF.

This rearrangement joins TRBV5-1 to TRBJ1-2; 11 nucleotides agree with TRBD1. J was trimmed by 12 bases and V by 3 bases; bases with no gene match: 7. This CDR3 is built from 13 residues. The germline CDR1 and CDR2 sequences are SGHRS and YFSETQ. The CDR3, as DNA: TGCGCCAGCAGCTCTCTCCCGGGACAGGGGGACACCTTC. This gives the protein CASSSLPGQGDTF.

The rearrangement uses TRBV7-9 and TRBJ2-7, with D maybe TRBD1 (5 bases). V lost 2 bases and J 1 base, leaving 9 bases between the germline ends. Germline V gene data show CDR1 as SEHNR and CDR2 as FQNEAQ (reference sequence). The CDR3 has 14 residues. The CDR3 loop reads CASSLSQGSYEQYF. DNA of the CDR3: TGTGCCAGCAGCTTAAGCCAGGGTTCCTACGAGCAGTACTTC.

The V call is TRBV11-2, the J call TRBJ2-3; 9 nucleotides line up with TRBD2. Trimming took 1 base from V and 14 from J; bases not matched to a gene: 16. This CDR3 spans 16 amino acids. The germline V gene has CDR1 SGHAT and CDR2 FQNNGV. CDR3: CASSLAAGGPGIFLYF. The CDR3 nucleotides are TGTGCCAGCAGCTTAGCGGCGGGAGGGCCAGGTATTTTCCTGTATTTT.

The chain carries TRBV19 and TRBJ1-5, with D hard to call. Trimming took 3 bases from V and 3 from J, leaving 12 bases between them. This CDR3 is built from 15 residues. The germline CDR1 and CDR2 sequences are LNHDA and SQIVND (reference sequence). The CDR3 loop reads CASSMNSETNQPQHF. The CDR3 DNA follows: TGTGCCAGTAGTATGAATAGCGAGACCAATCAGCCCCAGCATTTT.

This rearrangement joins TRBV3-1 (or the pseudogene TRBV3-2) to TRBJ1-2; TRBD1 agrees at 9 bases. CDR1 LGHDT and CDR2 YNNKEL come from the germline V gene (reference sequence). The CDR3 extends over 14 amino acids. With V trimmed by 3 bases and J by 5 bases, 4 bases remained unmatched. CDR3: CASSHTQGAYGYTF. The CDR3 nucleotides read TGTGCCAGCAGCCATACACAGGGGGCTTATGGCTACACCTTC.

The V and J genes are TRBV5-6 and TRBJ1-1, with D tentatively TRBD1 (5 bases). This CDR3 region has 14 residues. Trimming took off 4 bases at V and 1 base at J, with 11 bases between the two ends. Per germline, CDR1 SGHDT and CDR2 YYEEEE. CDR3 in amino acids: CASSTGTENTEAFF. The CDR3 nucleotides read TGTGCCAGCAGCACCGGGACGGAGAACACTGAAGCTTTCTTT. The entire variable domain, with the rest obtained from reference TRBV5-6 and TRBJ1-1, is as follows: DAGVTQSPTHLIKTRGQQVTLRCSPKSGHDTVSWYQQALGQGPQFIFQYYEEEERQRGNFPDRFSGHQFPNYSSELNVNALLLGDSALYLCASSTGTENTEAFFGQGTRLTVV.

The V and J genes are TRBV12-5 and TRBJ1-6, with D possibly TRBD1 on 6 matching bases. The CDR3 is 18 residues long. Per the germline V gene, CDR1 is LGHNT and CDR2 is FRNRAP. Trimming shortened V by 7 bases and J by 0 bases, and 19 bases separated the two germline ends. The CDR3 protein is CASAPWEGVSSYNSPLHF. DNA for the CDR3: TGTGCTAGTGCCCCATGGGAGGGGGTCAGCTCCTATAATTCACCCCTCCACTTT.

The chain employs TRBV10-3 and TRBJ1-2; no clear D gene. CDR1 is ENHRY, CDR2 SYGVKD, per germline. This CDR3 is built from 13 residues. The ends were cut back, 1 base at V and 4 bases at J, with 7 bases in the middle. CDR3 nucleotide sequence: TGTGCCATCAGTGAGTGGGAGAGCTATGGCTACACCTTC. Encoded protein: CAISEWESYGYTF.

As regards this clone: One junction end disagrees with the germline gene, perhaps due to a read error. This chain connects TRBV12-3 or TRBV12-4 to TRBJ1-2, with 7 bases identical to TRBD1. CDR3 length: 12 residues. In DNA, the CDR3 is TGTGCCAGCACCCAGGGGGACTTACCCGGCGCCTTC. Translation: CASTQGDLPGAF.

The chain combines TRBV19 with TRBJ2-3; 8 bases are a match to TRBD2. This CDR3 region has 14 residues. V trimming: 7 bases; J trimming: 1 base; junction bases outside the gene matches: 4. CDR1 is LNHDA, CDR2 SQIVND, per germline (reference sequence). CDR3 residues: CASIGGGRTDTQYF. DNA for the CDR3: TGTGCCAGTATCGGGGGGGGGCGCACAGATACGCAGTATTTT. Filled out from reference TRBV19 and TRBJ2-3, the complete variable domain reads DGGITQSPKYLFRKEGQNVTLSCEQNLNHDAMYWYRQDPGQGLRLIYYSQIVNDFQKGDIAEGYSVSREKKESFPLTVTSAQKNPTAFYLCASIGGGRTDTQYFGPGTRLTVL.

The genes are TRBV7-8 and TRBJ1-2; TRBD1 might be the D (5 bases). Trimming took 2 bases from V and 11 from J, leaving 18 bases between them. This CDR3 is built from 14 residues. Germline CDR1 reads SGHVS; CDR2 reads FQNEAQ. In DNA, the CDR3 is TGTGCCAGCAGCTTAACCAGCCGGGGGGTCCCTTACACCTTC. It specifies CASSLTSRGVPYTF.

The genes are TRBV18 and TRBJ2-3, with 8 bases that match TRBD2. With V trimmed by 3 bases and J by 0 bases, 8 bases remained unmatched. This CDR3 region has 17 residues. The germline gives CDR1 KGHSH, CDR2 LQKENI. The DNA for the CDR3 is TGTGCCAGCTCACCTACCGGACTAGCCCAGAGCACAGATACGCAGTATTTT. Protein: CASSPTGLAQSTDTQYF.